The rows below give T cell receptor beta chains drawn from one sample of a study of immune cell composition in non-small cell lung cancer. Measured with immunoSEQ multiplex PCR; TCRdb has only the in-frame clones, and not every one. The repertoire has roughly 4,700 clones, approximately 80% of them found once; the top ten carry roughly 15%. Sequencing used lung tumor tissue. The source is a human donor with non-small cell lung cancer. CDR3s include the opening cysteine and the closing phenylalanine or tryptophan. Fields, in order: J gene, V gene, CDR3 length, CDR3 protein.

>TRBJ2-7|TRBV12-1|18
CASSAGTSGRAKSYEQYF
>TRBJ2-4|TRBV6-1|15
CASSAGGSTKNIQYF
>TRBJ2-2|TRBV28|15
CASSMDRVYAGELFF
>TRBJ2-4|TRBV7-6|16
CASSPETSGAKNIQYF
>TRBJ2-7|TRBV11-3|13
CASSADTSYEQYF
>TRBJ2-3|TRBV4-3|17
CASSQDRGTGVTDTQYF
>TRBJ1-2|TRBV6-1|15
CAISESSGRNYGYTF
>TRBJ2-1|TRBV14|15
CASSQPWRAYNEQFF
>TRBJ1-5|TRBV5-4|20
CASSWVSGPGQGRLAQPQHF
>TRBJ1-2|TRBV5-4|16
CASRIFRTGENYGYTF
>TRBJ1-2|TRBV15|14
CATSRDTQAGGYTF
>TRBJ2-1|TRBV6-5|15
CASSYSGSSYNEQFF
>TRBJ1-1|TRBV2|14
CASSEIGGATEAFF
>TRBJ2-7|TRBV4-3|15
CASSQEGQEGYEQYF
>TRBJ1-4|TRBV10-3|14
CAIRGDRENEKLFF
>TRBJ2-2|TRBV19|13
CASSPRVTGELFF
>TRBJ2-7|TRBV18|14
CASSLGGAVGEQYF
>TRBJ2-1|TRBV13|16
CASTLLRSGGALEQFF
>TRBJ2-5|TRBV2|16
CASSEERDWSQETQYF
>TRBJ1-5|TRBV28|14
CASTKAQGNQPQHF
>TRBJ1-2|TRBV6-5|15
CASSLTGSSDYGYTF
>TRBJ2-7|TRBV5-5|11
CASSIENEQYF
>TRBJ2-3|TRBV6-6|11
CASSREHTQYF
>TRBJ2-4|TRBV19|18
CASSLRTSQNVAKNIQYF
>TRBJ2-3|TRBV4-2|15
CASTRERGYTDTQYF
>TRBJ1-5|TRBV19|13
CASTLSGGQPQHF
>TRBJ2-2|TRBV7-2|16
CASADNQAKNTGELFF
>TRBJ1-2|TRBV5-1|16
CASSPQPGQGAHGYTF
>TRBJ2-1|TRBV10-3|15
CAISDGAGAYNEQFF
>TRBJ2-1|TRBV9|15
CASSPRLAGGNEQFF
>TRBJ2-7|TRBV7-2|14
CASSRTSGSYEQYF
>TRBJ1-3|TRBV7-2|14
CASSYGHSGNTIYF
>TRBJ1-2|TRBV28|15
CASSLVGTEGGGYTF